The subject of this entry is one T cell receptor (beta chain). This clonotype has only a few counts. Its antigen remains unidentified. The sample holds no much larger clone one base away, and base qualities are not on file. This entry is derived from a study of human T cells and chemical hapten exposure listed by TCRdb under 2021. For context, the study as a whole: For sensitization, 2% DPC in acetone was applied to a roughly 2 cm by roughly 2 cm area of upper inner arm skin. Weekly therapeutic DPC doses were additionally applied to the scalp of patients throughout the roughly 23-week study period. Blood samples were taken from patients before sensitization (week 0) and at 2, 6 and about 24 weeks after DPC sensitization. Libraries were combined into a pool for sequencing, and differences in TCR yield between samples came mainly from small differences in library volumes within the pool. The patient cohort, mostly female, included alopecia areata with under or over 50% scalp involvement, alopecia totalis and alopecia universalis. From each blood RNA sample, both TCR alpha and TCR beta chains were sequenced. Patch testing was done on the upper back using Finn chambers containing 0.01% DPC, and results were scored after 6 days according to International Contact Dermatitis Research Group standards. Blood for TCR sequencing was provided by twenty-nine alopecia patients at one to four time points (pre-sensitization, 2, 6 and 24 weeks). In alopecia patients, the study followed how the peripheral blood TCR repertoire changed in vivo over primary and secondary sensitization to diphenylcyclopropenone (DPC), a hapten. What the authors observed across the whole study: DPC sensitization did not change how many TCRs were above 1 in 1000 frequency, and no evidence was found of alterations in global repertoire structure. Because all patients had alopecia, a presumed autoimmune disease, the immune response of the patients might differ from that of healthy individuals. Expanded TCRs formed significantly more large CDR3 similarity clusters than pre-sensitization or healthy control sets, consistent with antigen-driven responses. A positive correlation was found between the number of PT1 expanded TCRs and patch test score, with significance reached at thresholds 8, 16 and 32 but not 4. After repeated subsampling, the strength of the expansion versus patch-test correlation and the threshold at which it became significant changed.

The junction carries 9 bases between V and J, which are trimmed by 4 bases and 0 bases respectively. The CDR3 goes from the cysteine to the phenylalanine over 13 residues. Left in the record is the CDR3 DNA by itself, 39 bases read in frame from the first base. In the germline V gene, CDR1 corresponds to SQVTM and CDR2 to ANQGSEA. The library was made by RACE. The instrument was a NextSeq 500. During library preparation, unique molecular identifiers were attached to individual cDNA molecules so that TCRs could be counted quantitatively and reproducibly. The study's processing was this. A median of about 87,000 TCRs per sample was observed, with a range of about 20,000 to 690,600. V, J and CDR3 annotation of the TCR reads was carried out using the Decombinator software suite. For the PS versus PT1 abundance plots, all samples were subsampled to the same number of TCRs (28,000). Expanded TCRs were defined as absent before sensitization and observed at least eight times at the 2-week time point. Using fastp trimming at Q25 and MiXCR clonotype assembly, TCRdb reanalyzed the public sequencing data and kept in-frame beta chains. Rows merge per CDR3 protein into single entries with the most common DNA and genes. Here the V and J calls rest on TCRdb's processing, not on the authors' analysis. This sample is represented by over 35,000 distinct CDR3 sequences; more than 9.5% of them were singletons. The ten biggest clones cover about 2.3% of the sample.

In the paper's terms, the time point label means: patch test 3, about 24 weeks after DPC sensitization. The treatment or condition tag for this specimen amounts to: therapeutic diphenylcyclopropenone sensitization with weekly scalp DPC. Unfractionated whole blood was collected in Tempus Blood RNA tubes, and total RNA was extracted from that blood. At each patch-test visit, blood was drawn before the patch test was applied. To be eligible, patients had to be aged 18 to 70, diagnosed with alopecia and judged suitable for DPC therapy, while pregnant patients were excluded. The receptor's source is a woman between 40 and 50 years old with alopecia areata. Some clones in this sample may be carry-over from other donors' samples. The V gene is TRBV29-1 and the J gene is TRBJ2-5; TRBD1 is possibly the D segment (5 matching bases). The source material was whole blood, sampled in connection with sensitization to the hapten diphenylcyclopropenone (DPC). This receptor has the CDR3 CSVGADNQETQYF. In nucleotide form, the sequence is TGCAGCGTTGGGGCGGACAACCAAGAGACCCAGTACTTC.